This T cell receptor (beta chain) emerged from a study of regulatory T cells in long-lasting Graves disease. General observations from the study: Persistent patients shared more public clonotypes (fewer than 3,000) than newly diagnosed patients (approximately 1,000).

This clonotype showed up many times. What it recognizes is unknown. With iRepertoire HTBI primers and Arm-PCR of CDR3 regions, TCR beta libraries were built. TCRdb passed the multiplex PCR reads through MiXCR, listing each CDR3 protein once. Of under 800,000 distinct CDR3 sequences in the sample, roughly 15% are singletons; the top ten hold around 18%. The time point is: newly diagnosed GD, antithyroid drugs for less than 3 months. Following extraction of RNA from PBMCs, that RNA was used to make the TCR library. These same records also appear under a second study, on T cells in Graves' hyperthyroidism and ophthalmopathy.

The sequencing here drew on peripheral blood mononuclear cells (PBMCs), taken at new diagnosis, from a patient treated with antithyroid drugs. The clonotype originates from a woman in her 30s with Graves disease.

CDR3 amino acids: CASSFAKAGVFYEQYF. CDR3 sequence (DNA): TGTGCCAGCAGCTTCGCAAAAGCGGGAGTTTTCTACGAGCAGTACTTC. This chain links TRBV11-2 with TRBJ2-7; 8 bases map to TRBD2. Germline V lookup: CDR1 SGHAT, CDR2 FQNNGV. CDR3 length: 16 residues. Trimming cost V 3 bases and J 3 bases; bases outside gene matches: 10.